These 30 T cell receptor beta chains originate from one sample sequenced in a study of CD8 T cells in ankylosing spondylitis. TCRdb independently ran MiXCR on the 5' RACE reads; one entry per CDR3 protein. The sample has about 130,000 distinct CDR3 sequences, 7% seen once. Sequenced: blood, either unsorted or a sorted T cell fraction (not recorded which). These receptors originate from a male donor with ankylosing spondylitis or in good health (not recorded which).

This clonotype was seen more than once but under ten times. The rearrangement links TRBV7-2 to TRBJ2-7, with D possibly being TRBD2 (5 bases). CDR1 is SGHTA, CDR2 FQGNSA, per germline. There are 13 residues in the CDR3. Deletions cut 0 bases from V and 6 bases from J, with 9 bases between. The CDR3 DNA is TGTGCCAGCAGCTTAGCGTCGGGGAGCGAGCAGTACTTC. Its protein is CASSLASGSEQYF.

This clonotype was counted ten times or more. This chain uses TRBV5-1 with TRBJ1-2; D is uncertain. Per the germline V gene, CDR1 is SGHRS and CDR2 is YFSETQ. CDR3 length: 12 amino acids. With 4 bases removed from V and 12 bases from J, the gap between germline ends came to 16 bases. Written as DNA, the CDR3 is TGCGCCAGCAGCCCGGACCGATCTTTTGACACCTTC. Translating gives CASSPDRSFDTF.

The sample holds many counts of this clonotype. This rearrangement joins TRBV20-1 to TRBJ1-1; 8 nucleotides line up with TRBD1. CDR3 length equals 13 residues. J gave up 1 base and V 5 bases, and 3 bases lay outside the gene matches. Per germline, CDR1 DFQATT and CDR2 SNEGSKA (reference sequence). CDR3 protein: CSAPGTGNTEAFF. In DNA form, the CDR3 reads TGCAGTGCTCCCGGGACAGGGAACACTGAAGCTTTCTTT.

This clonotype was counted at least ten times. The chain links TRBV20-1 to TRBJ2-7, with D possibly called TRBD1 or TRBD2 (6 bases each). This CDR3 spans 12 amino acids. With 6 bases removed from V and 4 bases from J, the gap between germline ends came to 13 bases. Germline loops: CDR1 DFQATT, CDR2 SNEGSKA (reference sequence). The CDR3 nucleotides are TGCAGTGCCCAGCCGGGGGCTTACGAGCAGTACTTC. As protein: CSAQPGAYEQYF.

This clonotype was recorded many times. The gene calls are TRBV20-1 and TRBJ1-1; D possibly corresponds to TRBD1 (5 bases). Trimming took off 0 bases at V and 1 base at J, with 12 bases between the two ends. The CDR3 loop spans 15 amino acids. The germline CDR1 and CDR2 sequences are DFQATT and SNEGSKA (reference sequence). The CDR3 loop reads CSARDRGMGNTEAFF. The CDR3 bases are TGCAGTGCTAGAGATCGGGGGATGGGGAACACTGAAGCTTTCTTT.

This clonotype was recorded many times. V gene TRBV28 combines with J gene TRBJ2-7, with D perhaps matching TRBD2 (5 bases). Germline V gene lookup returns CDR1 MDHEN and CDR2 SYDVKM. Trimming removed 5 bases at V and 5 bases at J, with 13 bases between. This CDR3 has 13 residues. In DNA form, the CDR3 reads TGTGCCAGCAGTCTAACTAGGGAACACGAGCAGTACTTC. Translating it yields CASSLTREHEQYF.

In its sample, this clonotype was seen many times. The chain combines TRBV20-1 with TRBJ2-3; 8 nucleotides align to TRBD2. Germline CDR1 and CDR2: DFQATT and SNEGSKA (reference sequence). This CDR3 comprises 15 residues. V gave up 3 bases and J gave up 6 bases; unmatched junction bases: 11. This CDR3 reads CSARAGAGGSDTQYF. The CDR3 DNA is TGCAGTGCTAGGGCCGGCGCGGGAGGTTCGGATACGCAGTATTTT.

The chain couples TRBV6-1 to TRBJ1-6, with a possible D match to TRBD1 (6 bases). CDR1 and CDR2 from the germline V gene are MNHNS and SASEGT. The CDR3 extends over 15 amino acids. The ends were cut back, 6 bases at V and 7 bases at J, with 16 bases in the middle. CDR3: CASSKTGFGNSPLHF. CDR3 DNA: TGTGCCAGCAGCAAAACAGGGTTTGGGAATTCACCCCTCCACTTT.

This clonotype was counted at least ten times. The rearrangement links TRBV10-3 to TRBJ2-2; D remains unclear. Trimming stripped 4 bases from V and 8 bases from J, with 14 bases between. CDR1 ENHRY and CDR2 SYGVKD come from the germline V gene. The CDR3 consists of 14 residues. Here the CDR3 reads CAISVIEPKGELFF. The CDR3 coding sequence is TGTGCCATCAGTGTCATAGAACCCAAGGGGGAGCTGTTTTTT.

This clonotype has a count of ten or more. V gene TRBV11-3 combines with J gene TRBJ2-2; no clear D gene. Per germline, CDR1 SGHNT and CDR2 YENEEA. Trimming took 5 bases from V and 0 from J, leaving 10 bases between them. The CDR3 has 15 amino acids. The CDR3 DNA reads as TGTGCCAGCAGCGCAGGCCCCCCGAACACCGGGGAGCTGTTTTTT. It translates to CASSAGPPNTGELFF.

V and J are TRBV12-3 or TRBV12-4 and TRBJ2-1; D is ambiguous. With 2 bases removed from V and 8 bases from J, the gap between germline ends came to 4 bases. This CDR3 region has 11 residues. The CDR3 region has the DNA TGTGCCAGCAGTTTAAGGGATGAGCAGTTCTTC. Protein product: CASSLRDEQFF.

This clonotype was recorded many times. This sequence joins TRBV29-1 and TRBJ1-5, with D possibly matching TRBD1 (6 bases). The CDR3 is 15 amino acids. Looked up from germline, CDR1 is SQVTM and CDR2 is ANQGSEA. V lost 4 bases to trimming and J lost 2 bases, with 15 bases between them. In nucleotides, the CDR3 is TGCAGCGTTGCCTTGGCCGGGGGCCGCAATCAGCCCCAGCATTTT. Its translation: CSVALAGGRNQPQHF.

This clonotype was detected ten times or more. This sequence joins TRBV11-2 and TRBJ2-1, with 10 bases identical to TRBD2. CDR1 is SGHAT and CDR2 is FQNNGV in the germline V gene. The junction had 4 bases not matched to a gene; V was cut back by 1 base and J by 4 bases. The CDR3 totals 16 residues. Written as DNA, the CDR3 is TGTGCCAGCAGCTTAGTTTCAGCGGGAGGGTACAATGAGCAGTTCTTC. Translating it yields CASSLVSAGGYNEQFF. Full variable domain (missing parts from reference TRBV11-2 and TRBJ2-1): EAGVAQSPRYKIIEKRQSVAFWCNPISGHATLYWYQQILGQGPKLLIQFQNNGVVDDSQLPKDRFSAERLKGVDSTLKIQPAKLEDSAVYLCASSLVSAGGYNEQFFGPGTRLTVL.

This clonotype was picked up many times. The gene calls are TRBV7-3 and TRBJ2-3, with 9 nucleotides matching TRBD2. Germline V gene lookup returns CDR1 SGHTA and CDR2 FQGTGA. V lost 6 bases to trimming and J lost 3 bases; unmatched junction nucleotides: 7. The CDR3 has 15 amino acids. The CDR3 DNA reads TGTGCCAGCAGATTTAGCGGGAGAGAAACAGATACGCAGTATTTT. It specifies CASRFSGRETDTQYF.

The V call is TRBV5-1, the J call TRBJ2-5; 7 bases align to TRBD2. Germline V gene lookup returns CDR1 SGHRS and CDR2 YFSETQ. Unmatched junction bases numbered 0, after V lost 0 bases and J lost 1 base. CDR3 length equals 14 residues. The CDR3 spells CASSLERGQETQYF. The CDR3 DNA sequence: TGCGCCAGCAGCTTGGAGCGGGGCCAAGAGACCCAGTACTTC.

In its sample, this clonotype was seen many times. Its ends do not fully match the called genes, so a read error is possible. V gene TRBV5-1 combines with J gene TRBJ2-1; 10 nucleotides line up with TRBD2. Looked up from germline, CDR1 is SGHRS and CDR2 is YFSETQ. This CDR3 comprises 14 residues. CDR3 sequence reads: CASSLVLAGEVLIF. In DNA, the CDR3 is TGCGCCAGCAGCTTGGTCCTAGCGGGGGAGGTCCTCATCTTC.

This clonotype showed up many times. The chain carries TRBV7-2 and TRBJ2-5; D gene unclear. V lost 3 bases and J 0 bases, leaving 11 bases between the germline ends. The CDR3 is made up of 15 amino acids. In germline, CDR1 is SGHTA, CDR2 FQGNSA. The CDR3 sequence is CASSFGGANQETQYF. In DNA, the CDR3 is TGTGCCAGCAGCTTTGGTGGAGCGAACCAAGAGACCCAGTACTTC.

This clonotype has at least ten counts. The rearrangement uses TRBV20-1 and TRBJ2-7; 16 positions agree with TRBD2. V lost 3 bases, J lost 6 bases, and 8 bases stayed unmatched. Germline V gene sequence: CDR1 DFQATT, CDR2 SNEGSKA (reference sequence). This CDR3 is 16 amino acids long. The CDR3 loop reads CSASGTSGRELSEQYF. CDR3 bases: TGCAGTGCTAGTGGGACTAGCGGGAGGGAATTATCCGAGCAGTACTTC.

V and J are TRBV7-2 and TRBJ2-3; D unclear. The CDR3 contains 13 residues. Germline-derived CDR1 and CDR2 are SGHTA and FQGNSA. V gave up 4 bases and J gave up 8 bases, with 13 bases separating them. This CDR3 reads CASSSRRPGTQYF. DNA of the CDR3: TGTGCCAGCAGCTCCCGGCGGCCGGGTACGCAGTATTTT. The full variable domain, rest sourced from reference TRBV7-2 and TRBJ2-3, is GAGVSQSPSNKVTEKGKDVELRCDPISGHTALYWYRQSLGQGLEFLIYFQGNSAPDKSGLPSDRFSAERTGGSVSTLTIQRTQQEDSAVYLCASSSRRPGTQYFGPGTRLTVL.

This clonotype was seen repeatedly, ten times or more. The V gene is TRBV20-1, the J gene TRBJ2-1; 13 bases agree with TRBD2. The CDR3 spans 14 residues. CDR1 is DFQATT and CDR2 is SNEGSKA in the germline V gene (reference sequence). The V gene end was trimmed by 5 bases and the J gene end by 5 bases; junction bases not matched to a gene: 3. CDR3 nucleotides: TGCAGTGCTTGGACTAGCGGGGGACACAATGAGCAGTTCTTC. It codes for CSAWTSGGHNEQFF.

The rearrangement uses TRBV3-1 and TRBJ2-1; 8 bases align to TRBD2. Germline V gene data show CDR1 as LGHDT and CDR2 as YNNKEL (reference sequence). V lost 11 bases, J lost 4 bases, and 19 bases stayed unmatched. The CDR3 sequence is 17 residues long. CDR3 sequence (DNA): TGTGCCTGCTGCCAAGATCCGGGCGGGGGGCTATACAATGAGCAGTTCTTC. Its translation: CACCQDPGGGLYNEQFF.

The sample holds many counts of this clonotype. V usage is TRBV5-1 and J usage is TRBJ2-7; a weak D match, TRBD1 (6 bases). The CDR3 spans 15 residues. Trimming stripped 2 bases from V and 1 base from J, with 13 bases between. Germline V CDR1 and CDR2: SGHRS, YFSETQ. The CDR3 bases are TGCGCCAGCAGCTTTATGGACAGATATTCCTACGAGCAGTACTTC. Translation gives CASSFMDRYSYEQYF.

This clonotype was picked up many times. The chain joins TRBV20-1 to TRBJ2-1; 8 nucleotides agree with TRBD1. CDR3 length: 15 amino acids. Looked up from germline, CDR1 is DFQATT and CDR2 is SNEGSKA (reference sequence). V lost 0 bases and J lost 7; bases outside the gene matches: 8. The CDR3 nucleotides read TGCAGTGCTAGAGACCAGGGGGCGGGTTCGAATGAGCAGTTCTTC. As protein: CSARDQGAGSNEQFF.

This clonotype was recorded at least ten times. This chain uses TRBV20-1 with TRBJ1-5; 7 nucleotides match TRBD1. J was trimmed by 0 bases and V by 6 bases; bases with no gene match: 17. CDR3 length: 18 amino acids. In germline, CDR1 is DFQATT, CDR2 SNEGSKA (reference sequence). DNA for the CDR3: TGCAGTGCCCACCCGGGACAGAATCCGAAGTATAGCAATCAGCCCCAGCATTTT. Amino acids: CSAHPGQNPKYSNQPQHF.

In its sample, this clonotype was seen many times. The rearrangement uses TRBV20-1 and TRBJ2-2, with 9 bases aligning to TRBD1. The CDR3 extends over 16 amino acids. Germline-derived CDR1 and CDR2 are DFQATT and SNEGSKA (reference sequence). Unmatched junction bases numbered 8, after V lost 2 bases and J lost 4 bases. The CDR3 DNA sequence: TGCAGTGCTAGACTGACCGGGACAGGGATCACCGGGGAGCTGTTTTTT. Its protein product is CSARLTGTGITGELFF.

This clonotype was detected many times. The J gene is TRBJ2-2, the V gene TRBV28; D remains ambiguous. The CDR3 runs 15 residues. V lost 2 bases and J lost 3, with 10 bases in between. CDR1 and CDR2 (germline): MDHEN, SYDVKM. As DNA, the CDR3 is TGTGCCAGCAGTTTAACGGCGGATGACACCGGGGAGCTGTTTTTT. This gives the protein CASSLTADDTGELFF.

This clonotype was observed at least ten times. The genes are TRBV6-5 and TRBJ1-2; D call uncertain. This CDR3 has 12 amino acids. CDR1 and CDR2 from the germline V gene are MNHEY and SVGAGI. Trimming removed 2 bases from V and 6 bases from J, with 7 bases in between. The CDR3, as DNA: TGTGCCAGCAGTTACGAGGGAGATGGCTACACCTTC. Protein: CASSYEGDGYTF.

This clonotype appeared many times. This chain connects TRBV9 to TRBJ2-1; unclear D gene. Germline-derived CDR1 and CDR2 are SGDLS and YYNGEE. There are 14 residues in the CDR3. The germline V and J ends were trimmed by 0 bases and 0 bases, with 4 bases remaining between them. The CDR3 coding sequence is TGTGCCAGCAGCGTAGCTCCCTCCTACAATGAGCAGTTCTTC. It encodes CASSVAPSYNEQFF.

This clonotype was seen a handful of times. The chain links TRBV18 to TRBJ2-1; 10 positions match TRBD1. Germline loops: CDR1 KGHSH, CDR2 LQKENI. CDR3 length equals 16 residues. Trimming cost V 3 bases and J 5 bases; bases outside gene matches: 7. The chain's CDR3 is CASSPPDRGVHNEQFF. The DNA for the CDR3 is TGTGCCAGCTCACCCCCGGACAGGGGGGTGCACAATGAGCAGTTCTTC. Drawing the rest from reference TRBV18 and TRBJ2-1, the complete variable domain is NAGVMQNPRHLVRRRGQEARLRCSPMKGHSHVYWYRQLPEEGLKFMVYLQKENIIDESGMPKERFSAEFPKEGPSILRIQQVVRGDSAAYFCASSPPDRGVHNEQFFGPGTRLTVL.

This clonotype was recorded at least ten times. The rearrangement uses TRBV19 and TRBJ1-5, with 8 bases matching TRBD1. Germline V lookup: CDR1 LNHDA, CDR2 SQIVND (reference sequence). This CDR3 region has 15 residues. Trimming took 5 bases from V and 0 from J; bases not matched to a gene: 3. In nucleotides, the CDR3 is TGTGCCAGTAGTGCGGACAGGGCTAGCAATCAGCCCCAGCATTTT. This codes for CASSADRASNQPQHF. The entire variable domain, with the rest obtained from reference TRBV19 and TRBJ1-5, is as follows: DGGITQSPKYLFRKEGQNVTLSCEQNLNHDAMYWYRQDPGQGLRLIYYSQIVNDFQKGDIAEGYSVSREKKESFPLTVTSAQKNPTAFYLCASSADRASNQPQHFGDGTRLSIL.